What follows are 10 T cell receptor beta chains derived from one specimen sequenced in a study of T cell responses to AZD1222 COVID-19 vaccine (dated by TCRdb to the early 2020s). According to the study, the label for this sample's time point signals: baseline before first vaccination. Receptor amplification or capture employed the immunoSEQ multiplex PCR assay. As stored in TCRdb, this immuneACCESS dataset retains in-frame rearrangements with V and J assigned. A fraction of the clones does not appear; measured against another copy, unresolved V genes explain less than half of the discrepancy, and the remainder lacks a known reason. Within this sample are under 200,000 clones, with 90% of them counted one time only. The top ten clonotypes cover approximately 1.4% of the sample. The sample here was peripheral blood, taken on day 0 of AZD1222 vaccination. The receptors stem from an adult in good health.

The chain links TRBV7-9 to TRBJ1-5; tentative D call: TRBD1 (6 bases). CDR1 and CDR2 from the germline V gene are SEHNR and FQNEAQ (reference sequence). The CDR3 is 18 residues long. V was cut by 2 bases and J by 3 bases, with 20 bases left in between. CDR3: CASSLSSRDTGFNQPQHF. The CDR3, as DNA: TGTGCCAGCAGCTTATCATCTAGGGACACCGGATTCAATCAGCCCCAGCATTTT.

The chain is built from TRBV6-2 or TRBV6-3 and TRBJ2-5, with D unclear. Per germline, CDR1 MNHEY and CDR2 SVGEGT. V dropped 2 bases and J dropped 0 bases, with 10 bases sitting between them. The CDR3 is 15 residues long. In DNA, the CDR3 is TGTGCCAGCAGTTACGATGTAGGGAACCAAGAGACCCAGTACTTC. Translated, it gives CASSYDVGNQETQYF.

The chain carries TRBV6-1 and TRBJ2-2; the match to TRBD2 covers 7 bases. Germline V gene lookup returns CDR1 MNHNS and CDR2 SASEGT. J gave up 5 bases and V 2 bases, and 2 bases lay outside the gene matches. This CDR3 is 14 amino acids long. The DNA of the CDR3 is TGTGCCAGCAGTGAACTAGCGGATACCGGGGAGCTGTTTTTT. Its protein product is CASSELADTGELFF.

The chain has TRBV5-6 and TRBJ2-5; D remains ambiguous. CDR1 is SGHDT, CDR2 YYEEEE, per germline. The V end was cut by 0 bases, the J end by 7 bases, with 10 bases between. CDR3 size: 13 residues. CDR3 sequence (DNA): TGTGCCAGCAGCTTGGTGAGGAGAGGGACCCAGTACTTC. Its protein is CASSLVRRGTQYF.

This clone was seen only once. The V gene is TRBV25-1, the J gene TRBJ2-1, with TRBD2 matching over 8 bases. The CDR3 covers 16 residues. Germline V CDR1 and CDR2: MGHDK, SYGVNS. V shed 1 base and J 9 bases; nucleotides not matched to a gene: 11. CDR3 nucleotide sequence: TGTGCCAGCAGTGAATGGGGAGCGGGGGAAGGTGGTGAGCAGTTCTTC. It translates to CASSEWGAGEGGEQFF. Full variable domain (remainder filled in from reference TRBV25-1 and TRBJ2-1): EADIYQTPRYLVIGTGKKITLECSQTMGHDKMYWYQQDPGMELHLIHYSYGVNSTEKGDLSSESTVSRIRTEHFPLTLESARPSHTSQYLCASSEWGAGEGGEQFFGPGTRLTVL.

DNA for the CDR3: TGCGCCAGCAGCCTGGGGGGGGGCCCCTACGAGCAGTACTTC. It translates to CASSLGGGPYEQYF. The chain uses TRBV5-1 and TRBJ2-7, with TRBD2 as a possible D gene (7 bases). In germline, CDR1 is SGHRS, CDR2 YFSETQ. Trimming shortened V by 4 bases and J by 2 bases, and 13 bases separated the two germline ends. The CDR3 is 14 residues long.

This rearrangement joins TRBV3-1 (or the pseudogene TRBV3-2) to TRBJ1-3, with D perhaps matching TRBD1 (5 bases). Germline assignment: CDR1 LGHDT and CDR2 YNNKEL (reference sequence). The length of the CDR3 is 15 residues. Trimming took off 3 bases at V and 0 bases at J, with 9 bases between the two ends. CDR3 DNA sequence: TGTGCCAGCAGCCAGACAGCGATCTCTGGAAACACCATATATTTT. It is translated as CASSQTAISGNTIYF.

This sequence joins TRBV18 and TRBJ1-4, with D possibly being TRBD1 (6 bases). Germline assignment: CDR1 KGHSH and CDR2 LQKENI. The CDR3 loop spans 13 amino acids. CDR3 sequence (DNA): TGTGCTTCCACGGGGCAACAGGGTGAAAAACTGTTTTTT. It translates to CASTGQQGEKLFF.

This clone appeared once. DNA for the CDR3: TGTGCCAGTAGTATATCCACGACGGGGGATACGCAGTATTTT. This gives the protein CASSISTTGDTQYF. The chain has TRBV19 and TRBJ2-3; tentatively, D is TRBD2 (5 bases). The V end was cut by 2 bases, the J end by 6 bases, with 12 bases between. This CDR3 is built from 14 residues. Germline V gene lookup returns CDR1 LNHDA and CDR2 SQIVND (reference sequence).

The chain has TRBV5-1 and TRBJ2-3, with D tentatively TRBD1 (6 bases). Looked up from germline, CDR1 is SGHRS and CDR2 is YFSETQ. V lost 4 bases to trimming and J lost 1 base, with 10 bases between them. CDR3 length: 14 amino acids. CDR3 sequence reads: CASSVNRGTDTQYF. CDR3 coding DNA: TGCGCCAGCAGCGTCAACAGGGGCACAGATACGCAGTATTTT.